This entry features one T cell receptor (beta chain) sequence. The sort gate was single viable CD3+CD4+CD8-CD45RO+ cells for memory CD4+ T cells. The data were produced by immunoSEQ multiplex PCR, yet TCRdb's version contains in-frame clones alone and is incomplete. The sample records under 40,000 clones, 79% being singletons. These data are taken from a study of memory CD4+ T cells and cytomegalovirus serostatus. The sequence came from an adult in good health and CMV-seropositive. Sequencing used memory CD4+ T cells from blood.

The CDR3 spells CAVLGRLNEKLFF. CDR3 bases: TGTGCCGTCCTGGGCAGACTAAATGAAAAACTGTTTTTT. The chain joins TRBV6-1 to TRBJ1-4; no clear D. Germline V gene lookup returns CDR1 MNHNS and CDR2 SASEGT. V lost 11 bases and J 5 bases, leaving 15 bases between the germline ends. CDR3 length: 13 amino acids.